What follows is one T cell receptor beta chain and its context. Its specificity is unknown. V was clipped by 5 bases and J by 5 bases, with 10 bases between them. The CDR3 extends over 12 amino acids. Per the germline V gene, CDR1 is MNHEY and CDR2 is SMNVEV (reference sequence). The method was immunoSEQ multiplex PCR; TCRdb's version includes in-frame clones alone and lacks a portion of them. The sample has around 88,000 clones; around 86% are singletons. This sample is part of a study of graft-versus-host responses after intestinal transplantation. Study results and limitations: GvH clones turned up in recipient marrow; some had shown up first in ileum or blood.

This TCR derives from a human donor who received an intestinal transplant. V usage is TRBV27 and J usage is TRBJ2-7; weak D call: TRBD1 (5 bases). This specimen consisted of unstimulated CD8+ T cells sorted from spleen or lymph node cells, obtained before intestinal transplant. DNA of the CDR3: TGTGCCAGCAGTCCAGGGCTGGACGAGCAGTACTTC. This gives the protein CASSPGLDEQYF.